This T cell receptor (beta chain) emerged from a study of shared T cell receptors in the human thymus. Profiling relied on immunoSEQ multiplex PCR, and the TCRdb table lists in-frame clones only, not all of them. The data show 720,000 or so clones, 70% to 90% seen once. CDR3 length equals 11 residues. The germline V and J ends were trimmed by 5 bases and 9 bases, with 10 bases remaining between them. Germline CDR1 reads MDHEN; CDR2 reads SYDVKM. Another study also made use of these data, one on human thymus T cells. This second study notes: It was healthy Finnish infants having corrective surgery for congenital heart defects who were the donors. The thymus was resected at corrective cardiac surgery.

Sequenced: thymocytes. The chain combines TRBV28 with TRBJ1-1; a weak D match, TRBD1 (6 bases). This clonotype was obtained from a girl less than two years old with a congenital heart defect. CDR3 amino acids: CASSVQGQAFF. The CDR3 bases are TGTGCCAGCAGTGTACAGGGCCAAGCTTTCTTT.